This passage covers 30 T cell receptor beta chains from one sample sequenced in a study of T cell responses to AZD1222 COVID-19 vaccine (dated by TCRdb to about 2021). Libraries were built with the immunoSEQ multiplex PCR assay. Here the immuneACCESS table is served through TCRdb, limited to in-frame sequences with V and J called. Missing clones are a known gap in these copies; in checked studies unresolved V genes cover under half, and the rest lacks a known reason. For this sample there are approximately 130,000 clones; approximately 92% appear just once. Of the sample, 4% to 5% is held by the ten largest clones. This sample's time point label indicates: about 28 days (+/-7) after the second vaccine dose. Per the publication, the treatment or condition label means: meningococcal conjugate vaccine given as trial control. Sample: peripheral blood, taken 28 days after the second dose of the MenACWY control vaccine. Receptors were obtained from an adult who received the MenACWY meningococcal vaccine as a control.

The J gene is TRBJ2-1, the V gene TRBV11-1; D not resolved. V lost 4 bases and J lost 2, with 9 bases in between. CDR1 and CDR2 from the germline V gene are SGHAT and FQDESV (reference sequence). The CDR3 sequence is 14 residues long. The DNA of the CDR3 is TGTGCCAGCAGCTCCGGGTGGACCTACAATGAGCAGTTCTTC. Its translation: CASSSGWTYNEQFF.

This chain connects TRBV6-5 to TRBJ2-1, with D possibly TRBD2 on 6 matching bases. This CDR3 region has 15 residues. V shed 0 bases and J shed 4 bases, with 10 bases lying between them. Germline lookup yields CDR1 MNHEY and CDR2 SVGAGI. CDR3 DNA sequence: TGTGCCAGCAGTTACTCGGCAGGACTATACAATGAGCAGTTCTTC. Residues: CASSYSAGLYNEQFF.

V and J are TRBV23-1 and TRBJ1-2; 8 bases align to TRBD1. TRBV23-1 is classed as an ORF, of uncertain function. V was pared by 2 bases and J by 1 base, with 3 bases of the junction left unmatched. The CDR3 runs 15 residues. CDR3 in amino acids: CASSQVGQVNYGYTF. CDR3 DNA: TGCGCCAGCAGTCAAGTGGGACAGGTTAACTATGGCTACACCTTC.

This clone was detected only a few times. The chain links TRBV18 to TRBJ1-5; D is undetermined. This CDR3 comprises 14 residues. The V and J ends lost 1 base and 4 bases respectively, with 8 bases between them. Germline V gene sequence: CDR1 KGHSH, CDR2 LQKENI. The chain's CDR3 is CASSPRQSNQPQHF. CDR3 DNA: TGTGCCAGCTCACCACGGCAGAGTAATCAGCCCCAGCATTTT.

This chain joins TRBV2 and TRBJ1-2, with a weak D call TRBD1 (5 bases). Germline-derived CDR1 and CDR2 are SNHLY and FYNNEI. The CDR3 is 14 residues long. Trimming removed 8 bases from V and 4 bases from J, with 17 bases in between. CDR3 protein: CASRGTSASYGYTF. Here the CDR3 DNA reads TGTGCCAGCCGTGGGACCTCGGCATCCTATGGCTACACCTTC.

The rearrangement joins TRBV5-4 to TRBJ2-1, with 9 bases matching TRBD2. V shed 4 bases and J 3 bases; nucleotides not matched to a gene: 8. In germline, CDR1 is SGHNT, CDR2 YYREEE (reference sequence). The CDR3 has 16 residues. DNA for the CDR3: TGTGCCAGCAGCCCATTAGCGGGAGACCTCTACAATGAGCAGTTCTTC. Translating gives CASSPLAGDLYNEQFF.

The chain combines TRBV3-1 (or the pseudogene TRBV3-2) with TRBJ1-1, with 10 nucleotides matching TRBD1. The CDR3 length is 19 residues. The J segment lost 3 bases and the V segment lost 0 bases, leaving 13 bases of the junction unmatched. From germline, CDR1 is LGHDT and CDR2 YNNKEL (reference sequence). Here the CDR3 reads CASSQEHPGTGVSDTEAFF. The CDR3 region has the DNA TGTGCCAGCAGCCAAGAACATCCCGGGACAGGGGTTAGTGACACTGAAGCTTTCTTT.

The V gene is TRBV24-1, the J gene TRBJ1-1; D unclear. Germline CDR1 KGHDR, CDR2 SFDVKD. V lost 0 bases and J 5 bases, leaving 6 bases between the germline ends. There are 13 residues in the CDR3. The CDR3 sequence: CATSDLRGTEAFF. CDR3 nucleotides: TGTGCCACCAGTGATTTGCGAGGGACTGAAGCTTTCTTT.

The chain joins TRBV7-6 to TRBJ2-7; 11 nucleotides match TRBD1. This CDR3 has 14 residues. V lost 5 bases to trimming and J lost 4 bases; unmatched junction nucleotides: 4. CDR1 is SGHVS, CDR2 FNYEAQ, per germline. CDR3: CASSPGTGGYEQYF. The CDR3 nucleotides are TGTGCCAGCAGCCCCGGGACAGGGGGATACGAGCAGTACTTC.

V is TRBV28 and J is TRBJ1-5; a weak D match, TRBD1 (5 bases). V shed 2 bases and J shed 4 bases, with 9 bases lying between them. The germline gives CDR1 MDHEN, CDR2 SYDVKM. CDR3 size: 14 residues. The CDR3 nucleotides read TGTGCCAGCAGTTTACCTTCAGGGAATCAGCCCCAGCATTTT. This codes for CASSLPSGNQPQHF.

The chain combines TRBV19 with TRBJ1-5, with 7 bases aligning to TRBD1. Germline values: CDR1 LNHDA, CDR2 SQIVND (reference sequence). The CDR3 is made up of 15 amino acids. The J segment lost 7 bases and the V segment lost 5 bases, leaving 11 bases of the junction unmatched. CDR3 coding DNA: TGTGCCAGTAGTCCCTACCTATACAGGGGACAGCCCCAGCATTTT. Protein product: CASSPYLYRGQPQHF.

The chain has TRBV27 and TRBJ2-7; no clear D. Deletions cut 9 bases from V and 2 bases from J, with 8 bases between. Looked up from germline, CDR1 is MNHEY and CDR2 is SMNVEV (reference sequence). This CDR3 spans 11 amino acids. The CDR3 here is CASSHPYEQYV. The CDR3 DNA is TGTGCCAGTTCCCATCCCTACGAGCAGTACGTC.

This chain connects TRBV18 to TRBJ1-1; the D gene is possibly TRBD1 (6 bases). The CDR3 contains 15 residues. Trimming left V 0 bases short and J 2 bases short, with 10 bases between. CDR1 and CDR2 (germline): KGHSH, LQKENI. This CDR3 is CASSPPLGGNTEAFF. Here the CDR3 DNA reads TGTGCCAGCTCACCACCGTTGGGGGGCAACACTGAAGCTTTCTTT.

The gene calls are TRBV16 and TRBJ1-5; D gene uncertain. The length of the CDR3 is 21 residues. Germline V lookup: CDR1 KGHSY, CDR2 FQNENV. Trimming took off 2 bases at V and 2 bases at J, with 28 bases between the two ends. The CDR3 sequence is CASSQAPLADIPKGRNQPQHF. The CDR3 DNA reads TGTGCCAGCAGCCAAGCCCCCCTCGCCGACATACCTAAAGGGCGCAATCAGCCCCAGCATTTT.

The chain uses TRBV28 and TRBJ2-7, with 12 bases fitting TRBD2. Germline-derived CDR1 and CDR2 are MDHEN and SYDVKM. The CDR3 totals 12 residues. V gave up 8 bases and J gave up 9 bases; unmatched junction bases: 5. CDR3 in amino acids: CASYGTSGRQYF. The CDR3 bases are TGTGCCAGCTATGGGACTAGCGGGCGGCAGTACTTC.

V gene TRBV5-8 combines with J gene TRBJ2-4; D could derive from TRBD1 or TRBD2 (5 bases each). The CDR3 has 18 amino acids. V was cut by 4 bases and J by 1 base, with 21 bases left in between. CDR1 and CDR2 (germline): SGHTS, YDEGEE. CDR3 protein: CASSLRDAGRIAKNIQYF. CDR3 nucleotide sequence: TGTGCCAGCAGCCTCCGGGACGCCGGCAGAATTGCCAAAAACATTCAGTACTTC.

V is TRBV6-4 and J is TRBJ2-1; TRBD1 aligns across 9 bases. After removal of 0 bases from V and 4 bases from J, the junction contained 4 bases not matched to a gene. Germline V gives CDR1 MRHNA, CDR2 SNTAGT. This CDR3 is 16 amino acids long. DNA of the CDR3: TGTGCCAGCAGTGACTCGCCGGGACAGGGTTACAATGAGCAGTTCTTC. This sequence encodes CASSDSPGQGYNEQFF.

This clone was counted ten times or more. The rearrangement joins TRBV11-3 to TRBJ2-2, with D tentatively TRBD1 or TRBD2 (5 bases each). With 3 bases removed from V and 6 bases from J, the gap between germline ends came to 8 bases. The germline CDR1 and CDR2 sequences are SGHNT and YENEEA. CDR3 size: 13 residues. The CDR3 nucleotides read TGTGCCAGCAGCTTGAGGGACCCCGGGGAGCTGTTTTTT. Amino acids: CASSLRDPGELFF.

The chain uses TRBV3-1 (or the pseudogene TRBV3-2) and TRBJ2-5, with D possibly being TRBD2 (5 bases). Germline V gives CDR1 LGHDT, CDR2 YNNKEL (reference sequence). Trimming cost V 0 bases and J 0 bases, with 14 bases left between them. This CDR3 spans 17 amino acids. DNA for the CDR3: TGTGCCAGCAGCCAAGATAAGTTGAGAGGGAACCAAGAGACCCAGTACTTC. Amino acids: CASSQDKLRGNQETQYF.

The chain couples TRBV27 to TRBJ2-2, with D possibly TRBD1 on 6 matching bases. The CDR3 contains 15 residues. CDR1 and CDR2 (germline): MNHEY, SMNVEV (reference sequence). The V end was cut by 3 bases, the J end by 3 bases, with 11 bases between. In DNA form, the CDR3 reads TGTGCCAGCAGTTTCCGGCAGGGGCACACCGGGGAGCTGTTTTTT. Its protein is CASSFRQGHTGELFF.

The rearrangement joins TRBV10-1 to TRBJ2-7; 7 bases line up with TRBD1. CDR3 size: 13 residues. From germline, CDR1 is WNHNN and CDR2 SYGVQD (reference sequence). Unmatched junction bases numbered 2, after V lost 3 bases and J lost 3 bases. CDR3 bases: TGCGCCAGCAGTGATGACAGGGACTACGAGCAGTACGTC. As protein: CASSDDRDYEQYV.

The CDR3 loop reads CASRSGPGVREQYF. The CDR3 nucleotides read TGTGCCAGCAGGTCGGGACCGGGGGTTCGCGAGCAGTACTTC. This chain links TRBV7-9 with TRBJ2-7; D might be TRBD2 (6 bases). The CDR3 totals 14 residues. Germline V gene sequence: CDR1 SEHNR, CDR2 FQNEAQ (reference sequence). Trimming shortened V by 6 bases and J by 6 bases, and 18 bases separated the two germline ends.

The J gene is TRBJ1-1, the V gene TRBV6-2 or TRBV6-3; D might be TRBD1 (5 bases). The CDR3 consists of 14 residues. Germline CDR1 and CDR2: MNHEY and SVGEGT. V was trimmed by 0 bases and J by 3 bases, leaving 8 bases between them. In DNA, the CDR3 is TGTGCCAGCAGTTACTCGGACACCTACACTGAAGCTTTCTTT. It specifies CASSYSDTYTEAFF.

This clone was detected once. V is TRBV7-9 and J is TRBJ1-4; D gene ambiguous. The germline gives CDR1 SEHNR, CDR2 FQNEAQ (reference sequence). V lost 1 base and J lost 5, with 11 bases in between. The CDR3 is 15 amino acids. The CDR3: CASSLDRGSNEKLFF. The CDR3 DNA sequence: TGTGCCAGCAGCTTAGACCGAGGATCAAATGAAAAACTGTTTTTT.

The rearrangement joins TRBV5-1 to TRBJ2-7; tentatively, D is TRBD2 (6 bases). Germline CDR1 reads SGHRS; CDR2 reads YFSETQ. V gave up 7 bases and J gave up 5 bases, with 19 bases separating them. The CDR3 is 14 residues long. The CDR3 sequence is CASALTGSFDEQYV. The CDR3 DNA sequence: TGCGCCAGCGCCCTTACCGGGAGTTTTGACGAGCAGTACGTC.

This chain connects TRBV28 to TRBJ1-3; D call uncertain. V was pared by 6 bases and J by 2 bases, with 11 bases between. The CDR3 length is 14 residues. Germline V lookup: CDR1 MDHEN, CDR2 SYDVKM. The CDR3 region has the DNA TGTGCCAGCAGCTCGGCGGGTACTGGAAACACCATATATTTT. It specifies CASSSAGTGNTIYF.

The J gene is TRBJ1-5, the V gene TRBV3-1 (or the pseudogene TRBV3-2); no clear D. CDR1 LGHDT and CDR2 YNNKEL come from the germline V gene (reference sequence). Trimming shortened V by 2 bases and J by 3 bases, and 8 bases separated the two germline ends. The CDR3 totals 14 residues. CDR3 protein: CASSQQLTNQPQHF. Written as DNA, the CDR3 is TGTGCCAGCAGCCAACAGCTTACCAATCAGCCCCAGCATTTT.

The chain recombines TRBV18 with TRBJ1-4, with D maybe TRBD1 (5 bases). Germline CDR1 reads KGHSH; CDR2 reads LQKENI. The CDR3 is made up of 16 amino acids. V was shortened by 4 bases and J by 4 bases, with 16 bases between the two germline ends. CDR3 in amino acids: CASSRDSGTSNEKLFF. In nucleotides, the CDR3 is TGTGCCAGCTCACGCGACAGCGGCACTAGTAATGAAAAACTGTTTTTT. Supplemented by reference TRBV18 and TRBJ1-4, the full variable domain reads NAGVMQNPRHLVRRRGQEARLRCSPMKGHSHVYWYRQLPEEGLKFMVYLQKENIIDESGMPKERFSAEFPKEGPSILRIQQVVRGDSAAYFCASSRDSGTSNEKLFFGSGTQLSVL.

The chain uses TRBV19 and TRBJ1-5, with 7 bases aligning to TRBD1. There are 15 residues in the CDR3. CDR1 is LNHDA and CDR2 is SQIVND in the germline V gene (reference sequence). The V and J ends lost 3 bases and 4 bases, in that order; junction bases with no gene match: 6. The CDR3 sequence is CASSMSDRWNQPQHF. The CDR3 region has the DNA TGTGCCAGTAGTATGTCGGACAGGTGGAATCAGCCCCAGCATTTT.

CDR3 amino acids: CASSRTSGGAPNTGELFF. The DNA of the CDR3 is TGTGCCAGCAGCCGGACTAGCGGGGGGGCCCCGAACACCGGGGAGCTGTTTTTT. The chain employs TRBV7-9 and TRBJ2-2; 15 bases align to TRBD2. The CDR3 contains 18 residues. Germline V gives CDR1 SEHNR, CDR2 FQNEAQ (reference sequence). With 5 bases clipped from V and 0 bases from J, the junction kept 4 bases outside the gene matches.